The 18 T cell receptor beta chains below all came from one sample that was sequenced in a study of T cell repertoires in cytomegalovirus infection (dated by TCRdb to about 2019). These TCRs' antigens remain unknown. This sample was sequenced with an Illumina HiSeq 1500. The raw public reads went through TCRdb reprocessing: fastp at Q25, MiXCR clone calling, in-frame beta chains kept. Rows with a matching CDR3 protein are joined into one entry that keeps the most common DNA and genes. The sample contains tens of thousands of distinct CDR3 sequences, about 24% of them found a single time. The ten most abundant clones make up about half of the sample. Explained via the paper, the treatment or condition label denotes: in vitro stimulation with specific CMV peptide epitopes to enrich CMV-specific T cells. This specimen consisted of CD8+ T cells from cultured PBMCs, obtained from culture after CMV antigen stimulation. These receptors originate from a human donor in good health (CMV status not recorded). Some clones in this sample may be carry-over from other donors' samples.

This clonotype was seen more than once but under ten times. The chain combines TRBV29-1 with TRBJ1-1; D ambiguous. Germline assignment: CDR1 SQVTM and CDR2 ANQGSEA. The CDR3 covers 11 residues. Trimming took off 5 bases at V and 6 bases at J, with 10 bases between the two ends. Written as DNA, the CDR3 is TGCAGCGTTCTGGGTTATCCTGAAGCTTTCTTT. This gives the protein CSVLGYPEAFF.

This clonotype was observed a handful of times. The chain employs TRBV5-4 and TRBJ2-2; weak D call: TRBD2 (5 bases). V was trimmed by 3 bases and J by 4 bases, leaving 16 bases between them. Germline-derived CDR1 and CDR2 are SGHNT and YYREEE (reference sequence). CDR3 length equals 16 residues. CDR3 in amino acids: CASSYKARAPTGELFF. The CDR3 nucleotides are TGTGCCAGCAGCTATAAAGCGCGGGCACCCACCGGGGAGCTGTTTTTT.

The CDR3 loop reads CSATGLARDEQFF. The CDR3 coding sequence is TGCAGTGCCACTGGGCTAGCGCGCGATGAGCAGTTCTTC. The V gene is TRBV20-1, the J gene TRBJ2-1; D is perhaps TRBD2 (6 bases). Germline V CDR1 and CDR2: DFQATT, SNEGSKA (reference sequence). Trimming removed 6 bases at V and 8 bases at J, with 17 bases between. CDR3 length: 13 residues.

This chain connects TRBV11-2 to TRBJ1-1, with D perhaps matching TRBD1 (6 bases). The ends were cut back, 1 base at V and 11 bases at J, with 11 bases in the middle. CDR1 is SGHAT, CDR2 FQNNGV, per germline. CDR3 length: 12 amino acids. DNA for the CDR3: TGTGCCAGCAGCTTAGGACAGGCTGGGGCTTTCTTT. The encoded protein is CASSLGQAGAFF.

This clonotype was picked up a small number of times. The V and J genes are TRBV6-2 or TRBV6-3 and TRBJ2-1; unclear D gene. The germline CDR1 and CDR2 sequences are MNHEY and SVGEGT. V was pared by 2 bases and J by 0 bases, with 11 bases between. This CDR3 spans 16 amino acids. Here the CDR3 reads CASSYGWASSYNEQFF. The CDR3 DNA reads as TGTGCCAGCAGTTACGGGTGGGCCAGCTCCTACAATGAGCAGTTCTTC.

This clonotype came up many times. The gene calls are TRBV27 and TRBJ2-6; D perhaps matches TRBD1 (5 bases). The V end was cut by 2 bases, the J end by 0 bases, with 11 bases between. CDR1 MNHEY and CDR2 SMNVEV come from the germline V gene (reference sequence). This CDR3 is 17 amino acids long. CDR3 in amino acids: CASSLRGLDSGANVLTF. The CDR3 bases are TGTGCCAGCAGTTTAAGGGGCCTGGACTCTGGGGCCAACGTCCTGACTTTC.

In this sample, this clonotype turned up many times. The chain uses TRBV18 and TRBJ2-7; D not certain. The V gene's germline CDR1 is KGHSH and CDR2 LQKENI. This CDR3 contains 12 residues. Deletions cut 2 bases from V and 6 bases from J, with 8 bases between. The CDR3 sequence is CASSPGTAEQYF. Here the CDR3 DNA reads TGTGCCAGCTCACCAGGAACAGCCGAGCAGTACTTC.

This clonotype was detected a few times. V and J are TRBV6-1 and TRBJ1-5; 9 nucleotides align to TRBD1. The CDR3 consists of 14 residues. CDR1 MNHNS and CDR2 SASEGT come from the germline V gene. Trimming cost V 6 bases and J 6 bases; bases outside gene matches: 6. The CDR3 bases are TGTGCCAGCAGAAACAGGGGGCAGGCTCAGCCCCAGCATTTT. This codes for CASRNRGQAQPQHF.

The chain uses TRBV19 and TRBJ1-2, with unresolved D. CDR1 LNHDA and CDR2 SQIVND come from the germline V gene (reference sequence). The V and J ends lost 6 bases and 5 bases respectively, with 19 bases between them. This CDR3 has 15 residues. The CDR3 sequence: CASRSRGLNSYGYTF. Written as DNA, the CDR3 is TGTGCCAGTAGGAGTAGAGGGCTCAACTCTTATGGCTACACCTTC.

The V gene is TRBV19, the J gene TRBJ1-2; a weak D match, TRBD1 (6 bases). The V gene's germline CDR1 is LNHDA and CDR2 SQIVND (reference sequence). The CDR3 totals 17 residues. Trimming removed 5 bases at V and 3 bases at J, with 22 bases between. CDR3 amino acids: CASSPRDRTRPDYGYTF. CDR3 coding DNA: TGTGCCAGTAGTCCCCGAGACAGGACCCGGCCCGACTATGGCTACACCTTC.

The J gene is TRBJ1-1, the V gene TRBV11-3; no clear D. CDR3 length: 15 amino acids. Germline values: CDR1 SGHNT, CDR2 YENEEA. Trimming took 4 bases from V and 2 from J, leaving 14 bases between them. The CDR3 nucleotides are TGTGCCAGCAGCTCCCGGAGGCTGTTAAACACTGAAGCTTTCTTT. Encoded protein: CASSSRRLLNTEAFF.

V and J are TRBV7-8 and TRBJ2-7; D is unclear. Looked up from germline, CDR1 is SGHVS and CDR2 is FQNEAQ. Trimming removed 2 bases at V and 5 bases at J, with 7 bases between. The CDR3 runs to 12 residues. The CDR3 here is CASSLFENEQYF. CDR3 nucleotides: TGTGCCAGCAGCTTATTTGAAAACGAGCAGTACTTC.

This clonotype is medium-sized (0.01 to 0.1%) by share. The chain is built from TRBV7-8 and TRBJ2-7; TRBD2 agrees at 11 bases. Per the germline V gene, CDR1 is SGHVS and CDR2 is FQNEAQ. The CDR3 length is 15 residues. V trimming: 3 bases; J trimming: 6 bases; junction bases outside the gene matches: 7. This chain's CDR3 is CASSFSGGVLSEQYF. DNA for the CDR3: TGTGCCAGCAGCTTTAGCGGGGGGGTATTATCCGAGCAGTACTTC.

The CDR3 DNA sequence: TGTGCCAGCAGTTTAATGGGACAGGGAACAGATACGCAGTATTTT. Protein: CASSLMGQGTDTQYF. V and J are TRBV12-3 or TRBV12-4 and TRBJ2-3; 9 bases align to TRBD1. V lost 2 bases and J lost 3; bases outside the gene matches: 3. The CDR3 contains 15 residues.

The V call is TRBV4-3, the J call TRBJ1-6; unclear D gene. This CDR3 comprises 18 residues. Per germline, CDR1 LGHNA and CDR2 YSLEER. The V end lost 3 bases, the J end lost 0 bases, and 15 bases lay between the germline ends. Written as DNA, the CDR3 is TGCGCCAGCAGCCAGAAACAGACGGAAAGCTCCTATAATTCACCCCTCCACTTT. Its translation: CASSQKQTESSYNSPLHF.

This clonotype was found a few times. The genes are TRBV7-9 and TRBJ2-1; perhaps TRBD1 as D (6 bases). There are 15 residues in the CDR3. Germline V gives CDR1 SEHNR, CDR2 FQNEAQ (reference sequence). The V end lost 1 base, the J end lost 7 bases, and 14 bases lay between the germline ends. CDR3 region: CASSLGQATRNEQFF. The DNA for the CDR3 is TGTGCCAGCAGCTTAGGACAGGCTACCCGAAATGAGCAGTTCTTC.

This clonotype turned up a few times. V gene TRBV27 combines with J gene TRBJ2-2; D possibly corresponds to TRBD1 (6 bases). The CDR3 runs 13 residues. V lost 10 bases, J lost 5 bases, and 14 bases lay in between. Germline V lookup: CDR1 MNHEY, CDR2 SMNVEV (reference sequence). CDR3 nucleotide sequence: TGTGCCACCACGACAGGACGAACCGGGGAGCTGTTTTTT. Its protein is CATTTGRTGELFF.

The CDR3 coding sequence is TGTGCCATCAGTGAGTCGAAGGGACTCACCCGCACAGATACGCAGTATTTT. Its protein product is CAISESKGLTRTDTQYF. This chain connects TRBV10-3 to TRBJ2-3, with TRBD2 as a possible D gene (6 bases). The CDR3 runs 17 residues. Germline lookup yields CDR1 ENHRY and CDR2 SYGVKD. V was clipped by 0 bases and J by 1 base, with 14 bases between them.